Shown below are 24 T cell receptor beta chains from a single sample sequenced in a study of blood T cell repertoires in COVID-19. Sequenced by immunoSEQ multiplex PCR; TCRdb stores in-frame clones only, minus some. The table shows some 100,000 clones, with around nine tenths occurring only once. Sequencing was performed on peripheral blood. These receptors all stem from a woman in her 70s with acute or convalescent COVID-19.

The chain is built from TRBV28 and TRBJ2-7; 8 positions match TRBD2. Germline lookup yields CDR1 MDHEN and CDR2 SYDVKM. V dropped 6 bases and J dropped 3; count of bases not matched to a gene: 10. The CDR3 is made up of 15 amino acids. CDR3 protein: CASSKIGTSLYEQYF. DNA for the CDR3: TGTGCCAGCAGCAAAATCGGGACTAGTCTCTACGAGCAGTACTTC.

The V gene is TRBV7-3, the J gene TRBJ2-2, with 14 bases identical to TRBD2. This CDR3 spans 20 amino acids. CDR1 is SGHTA, CDR2 FQGTGA, per germline. The ends lost 3 bases at V and 0 bases at J; junction bases unmatched: 9. The CDR3 here is CASSFSGLAGATTNTGELFF. The CDR3 nucleotides read TGTGCCAGCAGCTTCTCGGGACTAGCGGGGGCTACCACGAACACCGGGGAGCTGTTTTTT.

Written as DNA, the CDR3 is TGTGCCAGCAGCTTAGGGCGCCAGACAGGAGCTAATGAAAAACTGTTTTTT. Translated, it gives CASSLGRQTGANEKLFF. The rearrangement uses TRBV7-9 and TRBJ1-4; tentatively, D is TRBD1 (6 bases). CDR3 length equals 17 residues. With 1 base removed from V and 3 bases from J, the gap between germline ends came to 15 bases. Germline V lookup: CDR1 SEHNR, CDR2 FQNEAQ (reference sequence).

CDR3 DNA: TGTGCCAGCTCCCCGGGACAGGGGGCTGGCAATGAGCAGTTCTTC. It encodes CASSPGQGAGNEQFF. The V gene is TRBV18, the J gene TRBJ2-1; 12 nucleotides agree with TRBD1. The V gene end was trimmed by 6 bases and the J gene end by 6 bases; junction bases not matched to a gene: 6. Germline CDR1 is KGHSH and CDR2 is LQKENI. The CDR3 length is 15 residues.

The chain combines TRBV4-1 with TRBJ2-1; perhaps TRBD1 as D (6 bases). CDR3 size: 19 residues. From germline, CDR1 is MGHRA and CDR2 YSYEKL. Trimming took 2 bases from V and 0 from J, leaving 20 bases between them. CDR3 sequence reads: CASSQKPGVHPSSYNEQFF. The CDR3 DNA is TGCGCCAGCAGCCAAAAGCCAGGGGTCCATCCGAGCTCCTACAATGAGCAGTTCTTC.

This chain links TRBV13 with TRBJ2-2; D may be TRBD2 (5 bases). The CDR3 has 12 amino acids. CDR1 PRHDT and CDR2 FYEKMQ come from the germline V gene (reference sequence). Between the trimmed V and J ends, which lost 6 bases and 3 bases, there was a span of 5 bases. In nucleotides, the CDR3 is TGTGCCAGCAGGCGGGACACCGGGGAGCTGTTTTTT. It translates to CASRRDTGELFF.

The chain joins TRBV18 to TRBJ1-3; 8 nucleotides line up with TRBD1. The CDR3 runs to 18 residues. The germline V gene has CDR1 KGHSH and CDR2 LQKENI. The V gene end was trimmed by 5 bases and the J gene end by 0 bases; junction bases not matched to a gene: 12. CDR3 in amino acids: CASSSRRSDRASGNTIYF. CDR3 nucleotide sequence: TGTGCCAGCTCAAGCCGGCGTTCGGACAGGGCCTCTGGAAACACCATATATTTT.

This chain links TRBV5-6 with TRBJ1-6; 9 bases fit TRBD1. The CDR3 has 14 residues. Trimming removed 1 base from V and 9 bases from J; junction bases left unmatched: 2. The germline V gene has CDR1 SGHDT and CDR2 YYEEEE. The CDR3 DNA sequence: TGTGCCAGCAGCTTGAGGACAGGGGCTTCACCCCTCCACTTT. Residues: CASSLRTGASPLHF. The variable domain in full, completed from reference TRBV5-6 and TRBJ1-6, reads DAGVTQSPTHLIKTRGQQVTLRCSPKSGHDTVSWYQQALGQGPQFIFQYYEEEERQRGNFPDRFSGHQFPNYSSELNVNALLLGDSALYLCASSLRTGASPLHFGNGTRLTVT.

DNA of the CDR3: TGTGCCAGCAGCTTGTCGACAGCCCTTAATTCACCCCTCCACTTT. Translating gives CASSLSTALNSPLHF. This chain joins TRBV7-3 and TRBJ1-6; a possible D gene is TRBD1 (5 bases). This CDR3 spans 15 amino acids. The germline gives CDR1 SGHTA, CDR2 FQGTGA. Trimming pared 3 bases from V and 6 bases from J, leaving 12 bases between.

The chain has TRBV13 and TRBJ2-7, with a weak D call TRBD2 (6 bases). Trimming shortened V by 9 bases and J by 1 base, and 16 bases separated the two germline ends. From germline, CDR1 is PRHDT and CDR2 FYEKMQ (reference sequence). The CDR3 runs to 14 residues. The CDR3: CASTPRRESYEQYF. The CDR3 bases are TGTGCCAGTACTCCCCGACGGGAGTCCTACGAGCAGTACTTC.

The rearrangement uses TRBV5-1 and TRBJ2-5; 7 bases map to TRBD2. The CDR3 runs to 13 residues. Trimming removed 5 bases from V and 5 bases from J; junction bases left unmatched: 6. Looked up from germline, CDR1 is SGHRS and CDR2 is YFSETQ. CDR3 in amino acids: CASRRLAGETQYF. The CDR3 region has the DNA TGCGCCAGCAGACGACTAGCAGGGGAGACCCAGTACTTC.

The rearrangement uses TRBV5-4 and TRBJ1-1; the D is unclear. V lost 2 bases, J lost 2 bases, and 13 bases lay in between. The CDR3 length is 15 residues. Per germline, CDR1 SGHNT and CDR2 YYREEE (reference sequence). CDR3 in amino acids: CASSFVAGTNTEAFF. DNA of the CDR3: TGTGCCAGCAGCTTTGTTGCAGGAACCAACACTGAAGCTTTCTTT. Combining the CDR3 with reference TRBV5-4 and TRBJ1-1 gives the whole variable domain ETGVTQSPTHLIKTRGQQVTLRCSSQSGHNTVSWYQQALGQGPQFIFQYYREEENGRGNFPPRFSGLQFPNYSSELNVNALELDDSALYLCASSFVAGTNTEAFFGQGTRLTVV.

This sequence joins TRBV5-1 and TRBJ1-1; D perhaps matches TRBD1 (6 bases). Per the germline V gene, CDR1 is SGHRS and CDR2 is YFSETQ. The CDR3 totals 14 residues. V lost 0 bases and J 4 bases, leaving 10 bases between the germline ends. DNA for the CDR3: TGCGCCAGCAGCTTGGAATGGGGGCGCACTGAAGCTTTCTTT. Translation: CASSLEWGRTEAFF.

The chain links TRBV10-3 to TRBJ1-5; no firm D call. CDR3 length: 15 amino acids. V lost 9 bases, J lost 2 bases, and 17 bases lay in between. Germline values: CDR1 ENHRY, CDR2 SYGVKD. Here the CDR3 reads CAIGLGVEGNQPQHF. In DNA form, the CDR3 reads TGTGCCATAGGTCTCGGGGTGGAGGGCAATCAGCCCCAGCATTTT.

This clone was detected only a few times. V gene TRBV29-1 combines with J gene TRBJ1-2; maybe TRBD1 (6 bases). Germline V gene sequence: CDR1 SQVTM, CDR2 ANQGSEA. CDR3 size: 16 residues. Trimming stripped 0 bases from V and 4 bases from J, with 18 bases between. CDR3: CSVEEIRGQQGYGYTF. CDR3 DNA: TGCAGCGTTGAAGAGATTAGAGGGCAACAGGGCTATGGCTACACCTTC.

This chain uses TRBV11-1 with TRBJ2-3; TRBD2 aligns across 8 bases. In germline, CDR1 is SGHAT, CDR2 FQDESV (reference sequence). J was trimmed by 6 bases and V by 5 bases; bases with no gene match: 13. The CDR3 totals 16 residues. As DNA, the CDR3 is TGTGCCAGCAGCCTACTAGCGGTCCTAGGGGTGGATACGCAGTATTTT. This encodes CASSLLAVLGVDTQYF. The variable domain in full, with the rest retrieved from reference TRBV11-1 and TRBJ2-3, is EAEVAQSPRYKITEKSQAVAFWCDPISGHATLYWYRQILGQGPELLVQFQDESVVDDSQLPKDRFSAERLKGVDSTLKIQPAELGDSAMYLCASSLLAVLGVDTQYFGPGTRLTVL.

J is TRBJ2-5 and V is TRBV5-1; D perhaps matches TRBD1 (6 bases). Germline V gives CDR1 SGHRS, CDR2 YFSETQ. This CDR3 has 16 amino acids. The ends were cut back, 1 base at V and 2 bases at J, with 15 bases in the middle. CDR3 protein: CASSLTPRQAQETQYF. The CDR3 nucleotides read TGCGCCAGCAGCTTGACCCCACGACAGGCGCAAGAGACCCAGTACTTC.

The chain uses TRBV9 and TRBJ1-5; 8 bases agree with TRBD1. CDR3 size: 15 residues. J was trimmed by 1 base and V by 4 bases; bases with no gene match: 4. From germline, CDR1 is SGDLS and CDR2 YYNGEE. CDR3 in amino acids: CASSRTGGSNQPQHF. Written as DNA, the CDR3 is TGTGCCAGCAGCCGTACAGGGGGGAGCAATCAGCCCCAGCATTTT.

V and J are TRBV5-1 and TRBJ2-2; 8 nucleotides match TRBD1. V shed 4 bases and J 6 bases; nucleotides not matched to a gene: 8. The CDR3 consists of 15 residues. Looked up from germline, CDR1 is SGHRS and CDR2 is YFSETQ. The CDR3 here is CASSPGQGTPGELFF. The CDR3 DNA reads as TGCGCCAGCAGCCCAGGACAGGGCACTCCCGGGGAGCTGTTTTTT.

The genes are TRBV19 and TRBJ2-1; no reliable D call. This CDR3 spans 14 amino acids. The germline V and J ends were trimmed by 3 bases and 3 bases, with 9 bases remaining between them. Germline assignment: CDR1 LNHDA and CDR2 SQIVND (reference sequence). The CDR3 region has the DNA TGTGCCAGTAGTATCCAGGTGATCTACAATGAGCAGTTCTTC. It translates to CASSIQVIYNEQFF.

The rearrangement links TRBV30 to TRBJ1-1; no firm D call. The CDR3 runs 11 residues. CDR1 and CDR2 (germline): GTSNPN, SVGIG (reference sequence). Trimming cost V 2 bases and J 7 bases, with 8 bases left between them. This CDR3 reads CAWSSSIEAFF. The CDR3 DNA reads as TGTGCCTGGAGTTCGAGTATTGAAGCTTTCTTT.

The gene calls are TRBV5-1 and TRBJ2-5; D not resolved. This CDR3 comprises 13 residues. V was trimmed by 4 bases and J by 0 bases, leaving 7 bases between them. Germline loops: CDR1 SGHRS, CDR2 YFSETQ. CDR3 sequence reads: CASSLRDQETQYF. In nucleotides, the CDR3 is TGCGCCAGCAGCCTCCGGGACCAAGAGACCCAGTACTTC. Looking up the rest from reference TRBV5-1 and TRBJ2-5 gives the full variable domain: KAGVTQTPRYLIKTRGQQVTLSCSPISGHRSVSWYQQTPGQGLQFLFEYFSETQRNKGNFPGRFSGRQFSNSRSEMNVSTLELGDSALYLCASSLRDQETQYFGPGTRLLVL.

The chain is built from TRBV12-3 or TRBV12-4 and TRBJ2-2, with unresolved D. V was clipped by 5 bases and J by 2 bases, with 6 bases between them. This CDR3 comprises 13 residues. Here the CDR3 reads CASSDFNTGELFF. CDR3 bases: TGTGCCAGCAGTGACTTTAACACCGGGGAGCTGTTTTTT.

This clone was observed a single time. The DNA for the CDR3 is TGTGCCAGCAGCCAAGATACAGGGTGGGCTAACTATGGCTACACCTTC. This encodes CASSQDTGWANYGYTF. The gene calls are TRBV3-1 (or the pseudogene TRBV3-2) and TRBJ1-2; tentative D call: TRBD1 (6 bases). Per germline, CDR1 LGHDT and CDR2 YNNKEL (reference sequence). The CDR3 has 16 residues. V lost 0 bases and J lost 0, with 11 bases in between.